The rows below give T cell receptor beta chains drawn from one sample of a study of PD-1 blockade in classical Hodgkin lymphoma. Produced via immunoSEQ multiplex PCR; TCRdb's table is partial and in-frame only. The sample yields roughly 60,000 clones, 91% seen once. The sequenced sample was peripheral blood mononuclear cells (PBMCs), obtained before the fourth cycle of nivolumab. The receptors here all came from a human donor with classical Hodgkin lymphoma. Each CDR3 is given with its conserved first and last residue. Each record gives: D gene, J gene, V gene, clone size, CDR3 protein, CDR3 DNA. D genes are given only for firm matches. Not every row has a clone size; where given, it reads once, few, many or a size class.

D: NA; J: TRBJ2-7; V: TRBV5-4; size: NA; CDR3: CASSFRGGVSSYEQYF; DNA: TGTGCCAGCAGCTTCCGGGGTGGGGTGAGCTCCTACGAGCAGTACTTC
D: NA; J: TRBJ2-7; V: TRBV6-5; size: NA; CDR3: CASSYTASSYEQYF; DNA: TGTGCCAGCAGTTACACCGCATCTTCCTACGAGCAGTACTTC
D: TRBD1; J: TRBJ2-7; V: TRBV10-2; size: NA; CDR3: CASSEPPLRQGVLYEQYF; DNA: TGCGCCAGCAGTGAGCCTCCCCTGAGACAGGGGGTTCTCTACGAGCAGTACTTC
D: TRBD1; J: TRBJ1-6; V: TRBV7-3; size: NA; CDR3: CASGQGPNSPLHF; DNA: TGTGCCAGCGGACAGGGCCCGAATTCACCCCTCCACTTT
D: NA; J: TRBJ2-1; V: TRBV25-1; size: once; CDR3: CASSDSPSRNEQFF; DNA: TGTGCCAGCTCCGATTCCCCGAGTAGGAATGAGCAGTTCTTC
D: NA; J: TRBJ2-1; V: TRBV11-3; size: NA; CDR3: CASSLDGGHLSSYNEQFF; DNA: TGTGCCAGCAGCTTAGATGGGGGGCATTTAAGCTCCTACAATGAGCAGTTCTTC
D: TRBD1; J: TRBJ1-2; V: TRBV5-4; size: NA; CDR3: CASSLPRTGKGYTF; DNA: TGTGCCAGCAGCCTCCCGAGGACAGGGAAGGGCTACACCTTC
D: NA; J: TRBJ2-3; V: TRBV7-3; size: NA; CDR3: CASSFTEGWGTQYF; DNA: TGTGCCAGCAGCTTCACAGAGGGATGGGGTACGCAGTATTTT
D: TRBD2; J: TRBJ2-1; V: TRBV30; size: NA; CDR3: CARRSGVYNEQFF; DNA: TGTGCCCGTAGAAGCGGGGTCTACAATGAGCAGTTCTTC
D: TRBD2; J: TRBJ2-5; V: TRBV7-9; size: NA; CDR3: CASSSSGGAVETQYF; DNA: TGTGCCAGCAGCTCTAGCGGGGGGGCGGTGGAGACCCAGTACTTC
D: NA; J: TRBJ2-7; V: TRBV7-3; size: NA; CDR3: CASSLILEGSYEQYF; DNA: TGTGCCAGCAGCTTAATTCTAGAGGGCTCCTACGAGCAGTACTTC
D: NA; J: TRBJ2-5; V: TRBV19; size: NA; CDR3: CASSPAVKETQYF; DNA: TGTGCCAGTAGCCCAGCTGTCAAAGAGACCCAGTACTTC
D: NA; J: TRBJ1-1; V: TRBV11-3; size: NA; CDR3: CASSLGPAHEAFF; DNA: TGTGCCAGCAGCTTAGGACCGGCCCATGAAGCTTTCTTT
D: NA; J: TRBJ1-1; V: TRBV25-1; size: NA; CDR3: CASSEWGERAFF; DNA: TGTGCCAGCAGTGAATGGGGGGAACGAGCTTTCTTT
D: TRBD2; J: TRBJ2-1; V: TRBV2; size: NA; CDR3: CASKDLSGGSNEQFF; DNA: TGTGCCAGCAAGGACCTTAGCGGGGGTAGCAATGAGCAGTTCTTC
D: NA; J: TRBJ1-1; V: TRBV7-2; size: NA; CDR3: CASSQGAPGRAFF; DNA: TGTGCCAGCAGCCAAGGGGCCCCCGGAAGGGCTTTCTTT
D: NA; J: TRBJ2-3; V: TRBV2; size: NA; CDR3: CASYLGGASTDTQYF; DNA: TGTGCCAGCTACTTGGGCGGGGCTAGCACAGATACGCAGTATTTT